This TCR beta chain is drawn from a study of post-analysis software for immune sequencing data. In the study overall: Progressive-relapsing, secondary progressive and relapsing-remitting multiple sclerosis were among the disease courses included. Findings of the study overall: Pronounced co-clustering by F measure was evident among identically batched samples. With TRBV5-6, TRBV5-1 and TRBV20-1 included, 5 or 6 TRBV segments were more frequent in patients than in controls. Significantly lower normalized Chao1 diversity was found in patients with multiple sclerosis relative to controls.

Unique molecular identifiers were built into the TCR beta cDNA libraries. The T cell input of roughly 0.9 to 11 million gave roughly 0.5 million cDNA molecules. MiXCR, run by TCRdb on the PCR reads, gives a single entry per CDR3 protein. The sample lists approximately 460,000 distinct CDR3 sequences; less than 45% were seen once. The CDR3 loop spans 16 amino acids. Germline V gene data show CDR1 as MNHEY and CDR2 as SMNVEV (reference sequence). Trimming pared 4 bases from V and 2 bases from J, leaving 17 bases between. About this clonotype itself: Antigen: not known.

The J gene is TRBJ2-5, the V gene TRBV27; no firm D call. The material sequenced was blood. This clonotype was obtained from a girl under 18 with multiple sclerosis. The CDR3 region is CASSSPSRGKQETQYF. The CDR3 DNA reads as TGTGCCAGCAGTTCACCCAGCAGAGGAAAACAAGAGACCCAGTACTTC.